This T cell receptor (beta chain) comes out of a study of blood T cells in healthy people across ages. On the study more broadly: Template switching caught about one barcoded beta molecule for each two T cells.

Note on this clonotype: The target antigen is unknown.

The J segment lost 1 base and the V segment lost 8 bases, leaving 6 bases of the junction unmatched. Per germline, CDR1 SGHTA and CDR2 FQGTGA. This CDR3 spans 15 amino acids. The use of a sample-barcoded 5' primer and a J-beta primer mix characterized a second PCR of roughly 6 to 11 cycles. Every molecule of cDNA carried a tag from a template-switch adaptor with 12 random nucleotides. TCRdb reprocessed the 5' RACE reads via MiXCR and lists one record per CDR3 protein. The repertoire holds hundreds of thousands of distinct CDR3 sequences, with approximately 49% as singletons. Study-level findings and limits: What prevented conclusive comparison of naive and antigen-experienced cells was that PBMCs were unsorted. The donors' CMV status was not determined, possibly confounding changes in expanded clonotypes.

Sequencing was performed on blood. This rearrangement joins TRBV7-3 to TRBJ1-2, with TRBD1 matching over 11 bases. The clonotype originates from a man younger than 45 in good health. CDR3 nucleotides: TGTGCCAGCTCCGGGACAGGGGGTATTAACTATGGCTACACCTTC. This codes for CASSGTGGINYGYTF.